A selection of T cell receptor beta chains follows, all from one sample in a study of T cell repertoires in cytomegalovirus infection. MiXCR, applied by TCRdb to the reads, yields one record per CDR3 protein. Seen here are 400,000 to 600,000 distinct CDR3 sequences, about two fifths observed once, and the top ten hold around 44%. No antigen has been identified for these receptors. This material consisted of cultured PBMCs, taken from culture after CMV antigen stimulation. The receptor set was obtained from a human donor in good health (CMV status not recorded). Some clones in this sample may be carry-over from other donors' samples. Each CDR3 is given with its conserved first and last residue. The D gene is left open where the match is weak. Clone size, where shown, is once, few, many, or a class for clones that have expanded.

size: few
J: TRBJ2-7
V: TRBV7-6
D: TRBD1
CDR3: CASSQTGLEQYF
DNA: TGTGCCAGCAGCCAGACAGGGCTGGAGCAGTACTTC

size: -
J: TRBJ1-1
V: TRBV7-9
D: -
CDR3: CASSSLGQQGRAFF
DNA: TGTGCCAGCAGCTCACTGGGACAACAGGGCCGAGCTTTCTTT

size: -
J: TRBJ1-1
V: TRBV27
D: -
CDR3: CASSHRNTEAFF
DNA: TGTGCCAGCAGTCATCGAAACACTGAAGCTTTCTTT

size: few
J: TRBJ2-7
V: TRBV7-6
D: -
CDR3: CASGLTLREAKPYEQYF
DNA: TGTGCCAGCGGCTTAACACTGAGGGAGGCTAAGCCCTACGAGCAGTACTTC

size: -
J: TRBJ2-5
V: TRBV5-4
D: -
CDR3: CASSFTHQETQYF
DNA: TGTGCCAGCAGCTTCACTCACCAAGAGACCCAGTACTTC

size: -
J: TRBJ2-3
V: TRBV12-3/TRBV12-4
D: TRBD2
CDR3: CASSFARWGLVDTQYF
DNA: TGTGCCAGCAGTTTCGCCCGGTGGGGACTAGTCGATACGCAGTATTTT

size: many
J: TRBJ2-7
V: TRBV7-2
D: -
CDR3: CASSLGGGVGEQYF
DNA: TGTGCCAGCAGCTTGGGGGGCGGGGTAGGTGAGCAGTACTTC

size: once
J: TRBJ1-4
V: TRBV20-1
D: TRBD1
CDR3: CSARRGAGGEKLFF
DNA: TGCAGTGCTAGGCGGGGGGCAGGGGGTGAAAAACTGTTTTTT

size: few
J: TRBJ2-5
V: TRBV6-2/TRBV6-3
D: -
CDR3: CASSYSMEGGDQETQYF
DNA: TGTGCCAGCAGTTACTCGATGGAAGGAGGGGACCAAGAGACCCAGTACTTC

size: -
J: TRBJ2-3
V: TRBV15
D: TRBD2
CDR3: CATSNYPVGLAGGTDTQYF
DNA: TGTGCCACCAGCAATTATCCCGTCGGACTAGCGGGGGGCACAGATACGCAGTATTTT

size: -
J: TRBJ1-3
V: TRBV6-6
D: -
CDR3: CASSYSRGGRVENTIYF
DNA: TGTGCCAGCAGTTACTCTAGGGGCGGGCGCGTAGAAAACACCATATATTTT

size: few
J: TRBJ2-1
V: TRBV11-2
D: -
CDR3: CASSPRGVFGNEQFF
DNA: TGTGCCAGCAGTCCCCGTGGGGTTTTCGGCAATGAGCAGTTCTTC

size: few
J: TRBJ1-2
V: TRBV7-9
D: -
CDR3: CASSLAVSINYGYTF
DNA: TGTGCCAGCAGCTTAGCGGTCAGCATTAACTATGGCTACACCTTC

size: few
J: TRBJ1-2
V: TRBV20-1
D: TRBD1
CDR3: CSARDPRGDYGYTF
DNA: TGCAGTGCTAGAGACCCCAGGGGGGATTATGGCTACACCTTC

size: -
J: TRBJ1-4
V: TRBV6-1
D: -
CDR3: CASRGGNEKLFF
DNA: TGTGCCAGCAGGGGAGGTAATGAAAAACTGTTTTTT

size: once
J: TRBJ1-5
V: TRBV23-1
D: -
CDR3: CASRGGPVWQPQHF
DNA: TGCGCCAGCCGCGGGGGTCCCGTTTGGCAGCCCCAGCATTTT

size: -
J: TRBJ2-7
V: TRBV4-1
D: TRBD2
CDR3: CASSQETVLAIYEQYF
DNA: TGCGCCAGCAGCCAAGAGACCGTACTAGCGATCTACGAGCAGTACTTC

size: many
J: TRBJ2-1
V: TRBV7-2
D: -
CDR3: CASRIIRGGSYNEQFF
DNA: TGTGCCAGCAGGATAATTAGGGGGGGCTCCTACAATGAGCAGTTCTTC

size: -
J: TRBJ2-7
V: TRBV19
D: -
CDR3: CASSSDVFLDTYEQYF
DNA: TGTGCCAGTAGTTCCGACGTTTTTCTCGACACCTACGAGCAGTACTTC

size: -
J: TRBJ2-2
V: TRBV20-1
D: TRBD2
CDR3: CSARDSPPGLAGSGELFF
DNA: TGCAGTGCTAGAGATTCCCCACCGGGACTAGCGGGATCAGGGGAGCTGTTTTTT

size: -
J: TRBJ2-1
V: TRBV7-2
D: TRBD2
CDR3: CASSVEGLAGRGNEQFF
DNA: TGTGCCAGCAGCGTAGAGGGACTAGCGGGACGGGGCAATGAGCAGTTCTTC

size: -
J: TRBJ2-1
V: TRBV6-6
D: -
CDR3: CASSYSSTLPYNEQFF
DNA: TGTGCCAGCAGTTACTCCAGTACCCTACCCTACAATGAGCAGTTCTTC

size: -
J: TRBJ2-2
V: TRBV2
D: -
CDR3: CASTTGTTGELFF
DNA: TGTGCCAGCACCACCGGGACGACCGGGGAGCTGTTTTTT

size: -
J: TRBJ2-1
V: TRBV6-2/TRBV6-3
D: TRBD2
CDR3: CASSYSLAGGPDEQFF
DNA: TGTGCCAGCAGTTACTCGCTAGCGGGGGGGCCGGATGAGCAGTTCTTC

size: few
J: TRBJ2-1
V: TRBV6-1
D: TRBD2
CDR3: CASSGPLAGEFYNEQFF
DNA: TGTGCCAGCAGTGGCCCACTAGCGGGGGAATTCTACAATGAGCAGTTCTTC

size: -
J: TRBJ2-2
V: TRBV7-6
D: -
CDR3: CATPISDAGELFF
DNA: TGTGCCACCCCGATCAGCGACGCCGGGGAGCTGTTTTTT

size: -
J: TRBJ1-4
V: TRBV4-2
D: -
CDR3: CASSQPKNEKLFF
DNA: TGTGCCAGCAGCCAACCTAAGAATGAAAAACTGTTTTTT

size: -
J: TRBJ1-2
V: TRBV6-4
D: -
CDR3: CASSDSSLIDYGYTF
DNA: TGTGCCAGCAGTGACTCGAGTCTAATTGACTATGGCTACACCTTC

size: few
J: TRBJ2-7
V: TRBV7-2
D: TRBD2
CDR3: CASSLRLAGAGEQYF
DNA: TGTGCCAGCAGCTTAAGGCTAGCGGGGGCAGGGGAGCAGTACTTC

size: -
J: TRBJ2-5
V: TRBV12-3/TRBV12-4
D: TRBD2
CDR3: CASRRSGSKETQYF
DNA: TGTGCCAGCAGACGTAGCGGGAGTAAAGAGACCCAGTACTTC

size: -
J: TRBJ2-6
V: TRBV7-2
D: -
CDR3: CASSFTGTGANVLTF
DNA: TGTGCCAGCAGCTTTACAGGCACTGGGGCCAACGTCCTGACTTTC

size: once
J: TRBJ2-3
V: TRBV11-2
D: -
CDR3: CASSVMGPADTQYF
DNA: TGTGCCAGCAGCGTCATGGGTCCGGCAGATACGCAGTATTTT

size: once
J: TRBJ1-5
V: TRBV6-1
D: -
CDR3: CASSGHGGSNQPQHF
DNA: TGTGCCAGCAGTGGACATGGGGGGAGCAATCAGCCCCAGCATTTT

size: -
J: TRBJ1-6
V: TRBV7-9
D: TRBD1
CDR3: CASSGTGYSPLHF
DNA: TGTGCCAGCTCCGGGACAGGGTATTCACCCCTCCACTTT

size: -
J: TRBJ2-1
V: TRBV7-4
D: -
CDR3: CASSFPVAHNEQFF
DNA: TGTGCCAGCAGCTTCCCTGTGGCACACAATGAGCAGTTCTTC

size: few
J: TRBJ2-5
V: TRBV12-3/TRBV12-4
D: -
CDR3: CASGMRGGETQYF
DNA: TGTGCCAGCGGAATGCGGGGTGGAGAGACCCAGTACTTC

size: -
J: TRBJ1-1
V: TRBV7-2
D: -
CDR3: CASSYRALEAFF
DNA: TGTGCCAGCAGCTACAGGGCTCTTGAAGCTTTCTTT

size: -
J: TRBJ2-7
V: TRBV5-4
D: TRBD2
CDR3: CASSLGGSGSFYEQYF
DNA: TGTGCCAGCAGCCTAGGAGGTAGCGGGAGCTTCTACGAGCAGTACTTC

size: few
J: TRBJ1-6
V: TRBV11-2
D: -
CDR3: CASSLTGTDSPLHF
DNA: TGTGCCAGCAGCTTAACTGGGACGGATTCACCCCTCCACTTT

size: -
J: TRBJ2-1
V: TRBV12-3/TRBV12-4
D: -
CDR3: CASARGLYGNEQFF
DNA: TGTGCCAGCGCCCGGGGGCTATATGGCAATGAGCAGTTCTTC

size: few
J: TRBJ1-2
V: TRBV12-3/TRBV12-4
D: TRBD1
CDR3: CASSFRTGYGYTF
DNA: TGTGCCAGCAGTTTTAGGACAGGCTATGGCTACACCTTC

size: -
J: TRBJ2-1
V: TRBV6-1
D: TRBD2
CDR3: CASKREMGDEQFF
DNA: TGTGCCAGCAAGCGGGAGATGGGTGATGAGCAGTTCTTC

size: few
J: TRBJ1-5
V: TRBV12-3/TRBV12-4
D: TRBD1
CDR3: CASSRQGFQPQHF
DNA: TGTGCCAGCAGTCGACAGGGATTCCAGCCCCAGCATTTT

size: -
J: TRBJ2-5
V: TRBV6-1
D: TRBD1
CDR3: CASSEAPGQEETQYF
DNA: TGTGCCAGCAGTGAAGCGCCCGGACAGGAAGAGACCCAGTACTTC

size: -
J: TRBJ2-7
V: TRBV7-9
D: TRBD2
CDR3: CASRGGAEYEQYF
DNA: TGTGCCAGCCGGGGGGGGGCCGAGTACGAGCAGTACTTC

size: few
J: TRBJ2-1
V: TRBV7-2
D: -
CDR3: CASSPLVLYNEQFF
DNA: TGTGCCAGCAGCCCCCTGGTCTTGTACAATGAGCAGTTCTTC

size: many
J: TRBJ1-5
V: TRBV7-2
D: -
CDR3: CASSGGRPNQPQHF
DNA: TGTGCCAGCAGCGGGGGGAGGCCCAATCAGCCCCAGCATTTT

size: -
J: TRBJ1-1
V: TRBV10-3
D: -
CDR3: CAISETGNTEAFF
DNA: TGTGCCATCAGTGAGACAGGGAACACTGAAGCTTTCTTT

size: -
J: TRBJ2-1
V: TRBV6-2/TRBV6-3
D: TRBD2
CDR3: CASSLRGLAGVNEQFF
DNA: TGTGCCAGCAGTCTCAGAGGTCTAGCGGGAGTCAATGAGCAGTTCTTC

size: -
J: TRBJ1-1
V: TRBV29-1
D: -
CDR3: CSVDNGAGITEAFF
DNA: TGCAGCGTTGATAATGGGGCGGGGATAACTGAAGCTTTCTTT

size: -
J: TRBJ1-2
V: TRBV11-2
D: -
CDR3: CASSLGPGEVYGYTF
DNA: TGTGCCAGCAGCTTAGGCCCGGGAGAGGTCTATGGCTACACCTTC

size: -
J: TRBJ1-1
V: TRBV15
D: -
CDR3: CATSRGWGPTEAFF
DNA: TGTGCCACCAGCAGAGGTTGGGGGCCCACTGAAGCTTTCTTT